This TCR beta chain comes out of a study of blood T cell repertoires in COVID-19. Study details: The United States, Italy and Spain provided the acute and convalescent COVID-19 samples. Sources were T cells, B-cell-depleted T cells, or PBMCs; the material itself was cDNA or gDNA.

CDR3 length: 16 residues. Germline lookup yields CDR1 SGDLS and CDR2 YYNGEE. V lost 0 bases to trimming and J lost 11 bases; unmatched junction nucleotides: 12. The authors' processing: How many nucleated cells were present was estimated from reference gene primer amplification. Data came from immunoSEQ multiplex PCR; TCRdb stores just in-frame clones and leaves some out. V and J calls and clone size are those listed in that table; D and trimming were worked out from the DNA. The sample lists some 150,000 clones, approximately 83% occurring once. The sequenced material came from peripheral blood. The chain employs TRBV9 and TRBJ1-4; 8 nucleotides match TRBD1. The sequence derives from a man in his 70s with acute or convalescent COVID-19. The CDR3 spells CASSVGGGQTGVKLFF. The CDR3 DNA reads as TGTGCCAGCAGCGTAGGCGGGGGACAGACAGGGGTCAAACTGTTTTTT.